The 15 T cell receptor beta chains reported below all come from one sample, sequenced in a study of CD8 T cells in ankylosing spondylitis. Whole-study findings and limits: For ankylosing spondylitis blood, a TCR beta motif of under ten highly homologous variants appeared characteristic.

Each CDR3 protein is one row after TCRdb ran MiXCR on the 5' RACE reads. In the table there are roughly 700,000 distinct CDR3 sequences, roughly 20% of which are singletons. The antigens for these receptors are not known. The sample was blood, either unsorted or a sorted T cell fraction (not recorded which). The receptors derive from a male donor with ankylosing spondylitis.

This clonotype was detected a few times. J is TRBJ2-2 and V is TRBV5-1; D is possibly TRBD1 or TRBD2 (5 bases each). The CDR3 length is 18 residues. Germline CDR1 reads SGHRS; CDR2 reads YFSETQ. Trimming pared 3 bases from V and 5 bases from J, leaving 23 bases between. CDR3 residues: CASSYGANAQLWTGELFF. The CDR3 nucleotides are TGCGCCAGCAGCTACGGGGCCAACGCCCAACTGTGGACCGGGGAGCTGTTTTTT.

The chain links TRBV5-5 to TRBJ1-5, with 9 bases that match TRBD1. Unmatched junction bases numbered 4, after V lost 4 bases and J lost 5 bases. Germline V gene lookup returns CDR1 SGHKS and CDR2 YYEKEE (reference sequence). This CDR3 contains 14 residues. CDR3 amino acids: CASSRWTGDQPQHF. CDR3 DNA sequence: TGTGCCAGCAGCCGCTGGACAGGGGATCAGCCCCAGCATTTT.

The CDR3 bases are TGCGCCAGCAGCCAAGATCGAAAAGGCCAAGAGACCCAGTACTTC. Translating gives CASSQDRKGQETQYF. The gene calls are TRBV4-1 and TRBJ2-5, with unresolved D. The CDR3 is 15 residues long. Germline CDR1 and CDR2: MGHRA and YSYEKL. The V and J ends lost 0 bases and 1 base respectively, with 9 bases between them.

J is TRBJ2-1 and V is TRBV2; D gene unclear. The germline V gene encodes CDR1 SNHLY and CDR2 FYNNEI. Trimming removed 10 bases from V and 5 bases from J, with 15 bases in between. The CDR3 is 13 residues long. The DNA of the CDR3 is TGTGCCACCCGGAGTTCAAACCACAATGAGCAGTTCTTC. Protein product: CATRSSNHNEQFF. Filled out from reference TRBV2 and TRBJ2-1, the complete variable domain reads EPEVTQTPSHQVTQMGQEVILRCVPISNHLYFYWYRQILGQKVEFLVSFYNNEISEKSEIFDDQFSVERPDGSNFTLKIRSTKLEDSAMYFCATRSSNHNEQFFGPGTRLTVL.

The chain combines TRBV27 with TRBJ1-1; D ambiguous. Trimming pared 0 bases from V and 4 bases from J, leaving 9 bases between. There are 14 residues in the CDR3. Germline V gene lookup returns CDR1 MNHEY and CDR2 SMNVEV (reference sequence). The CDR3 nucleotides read TGTGCCAGCAGTTTATCATACCGAGGCACTGAAGCTTTCTTT. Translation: CASSLSYRGTEAFF.

For the CDR3, the DNA is TGCGCCAGCAGCTCGGGACAGGGTGAACCTGCAGATACGCAGTATTTT. This encodes CASSSGQGEPADTQYF. The chain uses TRBV5-1 and TRBJ2-3; 9 bases line up with TRBD1. Germline CDR1 reads SGHRS; CDR2 reads YFSETQ. CDR3 length: 16 amino acids. V lost 3 bases and J lost 4; bases outside the gene matches: 9.

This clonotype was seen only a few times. The DNA for the CDR3 is TGTGCCAGCGGAGGACAAGGCGATTTCGGAAACACCATATATTTT. It yields the protein CASGGQGDFGNTIYF. The chain couples TRBV6-1 to TRBJ1-3; a possible D gene is TRBD1 (5 bases). The CDR3 has 15 amino acids. Germline V CDR1 and CDR2: MNHNS, SASEGT. The V end was cut by 8 bases, the J end by 4 bases, with 18 bases between.

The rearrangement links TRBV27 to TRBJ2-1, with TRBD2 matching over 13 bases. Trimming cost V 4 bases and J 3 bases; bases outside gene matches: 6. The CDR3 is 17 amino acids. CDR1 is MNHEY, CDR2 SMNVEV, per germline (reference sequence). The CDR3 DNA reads TGTGCCAGCAGTTCAACGACTAGCGGGAGGTACTACAATGAGCAGTTCTTC. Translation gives CASSSTTSGRYYNEQFF.

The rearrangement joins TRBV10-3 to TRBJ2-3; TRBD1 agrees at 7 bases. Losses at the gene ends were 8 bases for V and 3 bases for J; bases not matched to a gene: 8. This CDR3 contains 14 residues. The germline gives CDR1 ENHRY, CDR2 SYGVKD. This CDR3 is CAISDRDETDTQYF. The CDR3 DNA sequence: TGTGCCATCTCCGACAGGGATGAGACAGATACGCAGTATTTT.

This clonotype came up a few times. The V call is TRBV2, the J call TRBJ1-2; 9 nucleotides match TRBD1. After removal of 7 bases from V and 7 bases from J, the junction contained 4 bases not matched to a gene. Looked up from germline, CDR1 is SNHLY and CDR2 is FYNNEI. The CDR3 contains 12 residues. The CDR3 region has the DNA TGTGCCAGCACCACAGGGGGCCCTGGCTACACCTTC. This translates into CASTTGGPGYTF.

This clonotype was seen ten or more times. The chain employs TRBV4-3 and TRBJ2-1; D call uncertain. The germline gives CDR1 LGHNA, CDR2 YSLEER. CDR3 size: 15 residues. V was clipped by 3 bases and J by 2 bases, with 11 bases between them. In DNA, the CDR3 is TGCGCCAGCAGCCACATAGGGCCGACCTACAATGAGCAGTTCTTC. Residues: CASSHIGPTYNEQFF.

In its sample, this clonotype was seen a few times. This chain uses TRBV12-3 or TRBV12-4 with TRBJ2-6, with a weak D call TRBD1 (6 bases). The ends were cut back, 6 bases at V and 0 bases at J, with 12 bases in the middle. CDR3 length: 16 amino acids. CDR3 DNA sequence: TGTGCCAGCAGAGGCAGACAGGACTCTGGGGCCAACGTCCTGACTTTC. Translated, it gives CASRGRQDSGANVLTF.

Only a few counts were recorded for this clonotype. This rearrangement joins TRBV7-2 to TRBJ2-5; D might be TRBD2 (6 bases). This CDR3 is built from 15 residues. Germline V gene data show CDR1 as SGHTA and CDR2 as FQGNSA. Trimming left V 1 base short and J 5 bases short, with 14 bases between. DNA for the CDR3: TGTGCCAGCAGCTTAGACGGGGGTTCACGGGAGACCCAGTACTTC. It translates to CASSLDGGSRETQYF.

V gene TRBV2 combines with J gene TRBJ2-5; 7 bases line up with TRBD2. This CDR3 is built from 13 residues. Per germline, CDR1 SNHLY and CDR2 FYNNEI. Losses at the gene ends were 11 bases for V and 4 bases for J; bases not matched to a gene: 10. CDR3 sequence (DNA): TGTGCCCGAACCCGACTAGCCTCAGAGACCCAGTACTTC. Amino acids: CARTRLASETQYF.

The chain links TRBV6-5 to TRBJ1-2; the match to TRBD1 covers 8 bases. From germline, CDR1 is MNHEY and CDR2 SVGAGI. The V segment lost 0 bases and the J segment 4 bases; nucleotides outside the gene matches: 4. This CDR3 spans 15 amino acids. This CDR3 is CASSYSGTGFYGYTF. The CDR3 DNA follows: TGTGCCAGCAGTTACTCGGGGACAGGCTTCTATGGCTACACCTTC.